Presented here are 32 T cell receptor beta chains from one specimen sequenced in a study of blood T cell repertoires in COVID-19. Libraries were prepared by immunoSEQ multiplex PCR; TCRdb keeps only in-frame clonotypes and omits some of them. The sample lists approximately 150,000 clones; 81% were seen once. Input material: peripheral blood. These receptor sequences come from a human donor in a cohort sampled during active COVID-19.

The V and J genes are TRBV19 and TRBJ1-6; D not resolved. Germline loops: CDR1 LNHDA, CDR2 SQIVND (reference sequence). CDR3 length equals 14 residues. V lost 7 bases and J 5 bases, leaving 12 bases between the germline ends. CDR3 nucleotide sequence: TGTGCCAGTAAATGGCTGCGGGATAATTCACCCCTCCACTTT. Protein product: CASKWLRDNSPLHF.

This chain links TRBV29-1 with TRBJ2-7, with 12 bases aligning to TRBD1. This CDR3 comprises 13 residues. The trim removed 7 bases at V and 5 bases at J, leaving 6 bases unmatched. Germline assignment: CDR1 SQVTM and CDR2 ANQGSEA. CDR3 nucleotides: TGCAGCGCCGGGGACAGGGGGCGCGACGAGCAGTACTTC. Encoded protein: CSAGDRGRDEQYF.

The V and J genes are TRBV7-8 and TRBJ2-7; 7 bases fit TRBD1. V dropped 5 bases and J dropped 4; count of bases not matched to a gene: 8. Germline-derived CDR1 and CDR2 are SGHVS and FQNEAQ. This CDR3 region has 14 residues. CDR3 amino acids: CASSGPGGRYEQYF. The CDR3 DNA is TGTGCCAGCAGCGGCCCAGGGGGTAGGTACGAGCAGTACTTC.

The sample holds a few counts of this clone. This chain uses TRBV7-9 with TRBJ1-3, with TRBD1 identical over 9 bases. Germline CDR1 reads SEHNR; CDR2 reads FQNEAQ (reference sequence). The length of the CDR3 is 15 residues. Germline trimming cut 5 bases from V and 3 bases from J; bases unmatched to any gene: 5. CDR3 residues: CASSTDRGFGNTIYF. Here the CDR3 DNA reads TGTGCCAGCAGCACCGACAGGGGGTTTGGAAACACCATATATTTT. Full variable domain (rest looked up from reference TRBV7-9 and TRBJ1-3): DTGVSQNPRHKITKRGQNVTFRCDPISEHNRLYWYRQTLGQGPEFLTYFQNEAQLEKSRLLSDRFSAERPKGSFSTLEIQRTEQGDSAMYLCASSTDRGFGNTIYFGEGSWLTVV.

V and J are TRBV2 and TRBJ2-7, with D unclear. The CDR3 has 13 residues. The V end lost 3 bases, the J end lost 0 bases, and 6 bases lay between the germline ends. CDR1 is SNHLY and CDR2 is FYNNEI in the germline V gene. The CDR3 DNA is TGTGCCAGCAGTGAGCGGTTCTCCTACGAGCAGTACTTC. Translated, it gives CASSERFSYEQYF.

This clone was counted between two and nine times. The genes are TRBV11-2 and TRBJ2-7; no reliable D call. Germline CDR1 reads SGHAT; CDR2 reads FQNNGV. This CDR3 is built from 15 residues. Trimming cost V 0 bases and J 2 bases, with 11 bases left between them. The CDR3 loop reads CASSLDQVIAYEQYF. Here the CDR3 DNA reads TGTGCCAGCAGCTTAGATCAGGTCATTGCCTACGAGCAGTACTTC.

A single count supports this clone. The rearrangement joins TRBV19 to TRBJ2-1, with 14 bases identical to TRBD2. The CDR3 consists of 18 residues. In germline, CDR1 is LNHDA, CDR2 SQIVND (reference sequence). With 7 bases clipped from V and 4 bases from J, the junction kept 12 bases outside the gene matches. CDR3 coding DNA: TGTGCCAGTACCCTCAGAGGGGGACTAGCGGGAGCTTACAATGAGCAGTTCTTC. Translating it yields CASTLRGGLAGAYNEQFF.

The chain links TRBV6-6 to TRBJ2-5, with TRBD2 as a possible D gene (6 bases). The germline CDR1 and CDR2 sequences are MNHNY and SVGAGI (reference sequence). The CDR3 extends over 14 amino acids. The V end lost 4 bases, the J end lost 2 bases, and 11 bases lay between the germline ends. CDR3 sequence reads: CASSSPGVQETQYF. CDR3 sequence (DNA): TGTGCCAGCAGTTCCCCGGGGGTACAAGAGACCCAGTACTTC.

The genes are TRBV11-2 and TRBJ2-7; TRBD2 matches 10 bases. CDR1 and CDR2 (germline): SGHAT, FQNNGV. The CDR3 totals 13 residues. V trimming: 5 bases; J trimming: 2 bases; junction bases outside the gene matches: 0. The CDR3 nucleotides read TGTGCCAGCAGCCTAGCGGGAGCCTACGAGCAGTACTTC. It translates to CASSLAGAYEQYF.

The DNA for the CDR3 is TGTGCCAGCATTAAGGAGAGGGTATCGGCTTTCTTT. Amino acids: CASIKERVSAFF. The J gene is TRBJ1-1, the V gene TRBV28; D remains ambiguous. Germline V gene data show CDR1 as MDHEN and CDR2 as SYDVKM. The ends were cut back, 7 bases at V and 11 bases at J, with 17 bases in the middle. The CDR3 spans 12 residues.

The chain combines TRBV4-1 with TRBJ2-7; 11 bases fit TRBD2. The CDR3 loop spans 15 amino acids. CDR1 is MGHRA, CDR2 YSYEKL, per germline. Trimming took 0 bases from V and 5 from J; bases not matched to a gene: 3. CDR3 residues: CASSQEGLAAHEQYF. The CDR3 region has the DNA TGCGCCAGCAGCCAAGAGGGACTAGCGGCCCACGAGCAGTACTTC.

This chain connects TRBV13 to TRBJ2-7, with 10 nucleotides matching TRBD1. The V and J ends lost 5 bases and 3 bases, in that order; junction bases with no gene match: 7. The CDR3 spans 15 residues. Germline V gene data show CDR1 as PRHDT and CDR2 as FYEKMQ (reference sequence). Here the CDR3 reads CASSQGQGGFYEQYF. Written as DNA, the CDR3 is TGTGCCAGCAGCCAAGGACAGGGGGGATTCTACGAGCAGTACTTC.

The CDR3 sequence is CASSLALNTEAFF. The CDR3 region has the DNA TGCGCCAGCAGCTTGGCGTTGAACACTGAAGCTTTCTTT. The rearrangement uses TRBV5-1 and TRBJ1-1; D remains ambiguous. The germline V gene has CDR1 SGHRS and CDR2 YFSETQ. V dropped 0 bases and J dropped 0 bases, with 3 bases sitting between them. The CDR3 runs 13 residues.

The chain combines TRBV6-5 with TRBJ1-1; D ambiguous. The V gene lost 8 bases and the J gene lost 1 base, with 11 bases spanning the gap. Germline-derived CDR1 and CDR2 are MNHEY and SVGAGI. CDR3 size: 13 residues. The CDR3 region has the DNA TGTGCCAGCGGAGGGCGGGAGAACACTGAAGCTTTCTTT. It is translated as CASGGRENTEAFF.

V gene TRBV7-2 combines with J gene TRBJ1-5, with unresolved D. CDR3 length equals 14 residues. V lost 5 bases and J lost 9, with 17 bases in between. CDR1 and CDR2 from the germline V gene are SGHTA and FQGNSA. The CDR3 DNA sequence: TGTGCCAGCAGCCCCACCGGCCCATGGAGGCCCCAGCATTTT. This translates into CASSPTGPWRPQHF.

V usage is TRBV24-1 and J usage is TRBJ2-5; tentatively, D is TRBD2 (6 bases). With 0 bases removed from V and 5 bases from J, the gap between germline ends came to 18 bases. This CDR3 is built from 17 residues. Germline CDR1 and CDR2: KGHDR and SFDVKD. DNA of the CDR3: TGTGCCACCAGTGATTTGCCGTCCGCGGGGTGGGGCGAGACCCAGTACTTC. It translates to CATSDLPSAGWGETQYF.

The count of this clone is one. The rearrangement joins TRBV28 to TRBJ1-4; D is possibly TRBD1 (5 bases). The germline CDR1 and CDR2 sequences are MDHEN and SYDVKM. V gave up 3 bases and J gave up 7 bases, with 15 bases separating them. The CDR3 has 15 residues. The CDR3 protein is CASSFLGREVEKLFF. The CDR3 bases are TGTGCCAGCAGTTTTCTTGGCAGGGAGGTTGAAAAACTGTTTTTT.

The rearrangement joins TRBV7-2 to TRBJ2-3, with TRBD2 matching over 13 bases. With V trimmed by 5 bases and J by 3 bases, 2 bases remained unmatched. The germline gives CDR1 SGHTA, CDR2 FQGNSA. The CDR3 length is 15 residues. CDR3 nucleotides: TGTGCCAGCAGCACTAGCGGGAGGGCGACAGATACGCAGTATTTT. Translated, it gives CASSTSGRATDTQYF.

The rearrangement links TRBV27 to TRBJ1-5, with unresolved D. Germline V CDR1 and CDR2: MNHEY, SMNVEV (reference sequence). This CDR3 has 15 amino acids. V dropped 8 bases and J dropped 0 bases, with 14 bases sitting between them. The CDR3 nucleotides are TGTGCCAGCTCGGCGGCTACTTATAGCAATCAGCCCCAGCATTTT. It is translated as CASSAATYSNQPQHF.

This rearrangement joins TRBV6-1 to TRBJ2-3; 10 bases are shared with TRBD2. The V gene's germline CDR1 is MNHNS and CDR2 SASEGT. J gave up 4 bases and V 4 bases, and 14 bases lay outside the gene matches. The CDR3 runs to 18 residues. The CDR3 protein is CASSAPLAKREGSDTQYF. The CDR3 coding sequence is TGTGCCAGCAGTGCACCCCTCGCCAAGCGGGAGGGCTCAGATACGCAGTATTTT.

The rearrangement links TRBV2 to TRBJ1-3; D is uncertain. The CDR3 loop spans 15 amino acids. Germline V gene data show CDR1 as SNHLY and CDR2 as FYNNEI. Trimming stripped 3 bases from V and 4 bases from J, with 13 bases between. As DNA, the CDR3 is TGTGCCAGCAGTGAGTTTGGGCCTCCAGGAAACACCATATATTTT. Protein: CASSEFGPPGNTIYF.

The V and J genes are TRBV30 and TRBJ1-3, with a tentative D call TRBD1 (5 bases). Trimming shortened V by 4 bases and J by 0 bases, and 10 bases separated the two germline ends. This CDR3 contains 14 residues. Germline V lookup: CDR1 GTSNPN, CDR2 SVGIG (reference sequence). In DNA form, the CDR3 reads TGTGCCTGGACTACGACAGTCTCTGGAAACACCATATATTTT. It codes for CAWTTTVSGNTIYF.

The sample holds a few counts of this clone. This chain joins TRBV28 and TRBJ1-2; 7 bases agree with TRBD1. This CDR3 has 12 amino acids. The ends lost 5 bases at V and 6 bases at J; junction bases unmatched: 3. Germline V gives CDR1 MDHEN, CDR2 SYDVKM. CDR3 nucleotide sequence: TGTGCCAGCAGTATAACAGGGGATGGCTACACCTTC. Translating it yields CASSITGDGYTF.

The chain couples TRBV24-1 to TRBJ1-4; TRBD1 agrees at 7 bases. This CDR3 spans 14 amino acids. The ends lost 4 bases at V and 5 bases at J; junction bases unmatched: 3. Germline CDR1 KGHDR, CDR2 SFDVKD. In DNA, the CDR3 is TGTGCCACCAGTGAATCGACAGGGAATGAAAAACTGTTTTTT. Translation gives CATSESTGNEKLFF.

Notes on this clone: Its ends do not fully match the called genes, so a read error is possible. J is TRBJ1-2 and V is TRBV5-1; 10 bases line up with TRBD1. This CDR3 is built from 13 residues. The germline V gene has CDR1 SGHRS and CDR2 YFSETQ. The chain's CDR3 is CASTDRGDYVYTF. The CDR3 nucleotides read TGCGCCAGCACGGACAGGGGGGACTATGTCTACACCTTC.

This clone was observed a single time. V and J are TRBV19 and TRBJ1-6; D is unresolved. The CDR3 runs 15 residues. V lost 8 bases to trimming and J lost 7 bases, with 18 bases between them. Germline V gene data show CDR1 as LNHDA and CDR2 as SQIVND (reference sequence). Here the CDR3 DNA reads TGTGCCAGTTCAGCCGGGAGGACTCAAAATTCACCCCTCCACTTT. Protein: CASSAGRTQNSPLHF.

The chain is built from TRBV12-5 and TRBJ2-2; no reliable D call. With 7 bases removed from V and 10 bases from J, the gap between germline ends came to 10 bases. The CDR3 runs 11 residues. CDR1 is LGHNT, CDR2 FRNRAP, per germline. The CDR3 sequence: CASVAEAELFF. CDR3 coding DNA: TGTGCTAGTGTTGCTGAAGCGGAGCTGTTTTTT. The variable domain in full, completed from reference TRBV12-5 and TRBJ2-2, reads DARVTQTPRHKVTEMGQEVTMRCQPILGHNTVFWYRQTMMQGLELLAYFRNRAPLDDSGMPKDRFSAEMPDATLATLKIQPSEPRDSAVYFCASVAEAELFFGEGSRLTVL.

CDR3 region: CASSFVTGANVLTF. The CDR3 region has the DNA TGTGCCAGCAGCTTCGTAACTGGGGCCAACGTCCTGACTTTC. This rearrangement joins TRBV7-9 to TRBJ2-6; no definite D call. Trimming shortened V by 3 bases and J by 2 bases, and 5 bases separated the two germline ends. Germline V gene sequence: CDR1 SEHNR, CDR2 FQNEAQ (reference sequence). The CDR3 covers 14 residues.

This chain joins TRBV5-6 and TRBJ1-1; D might be TRBD1 (5 bases). Germline CDR1 SGHDT, CDR2 YYEEEE. V was shortened by 2 bases and J by 1 base, with 24 bases between the two germline ends. The CDR3 runs 19 residues. The CDR3 DNA reads TGTGCCAGCAGCTTTTTGGCCCGGCGGGGGACCAACGCGAACACTGAAGCTTTCTTT. Its translation: CASSFLARRGTNANTEAFF.

This clone was picked up a small number of times. The rearrangement links TRBV21-1 to TRBJ2-1; the table's TRBD1 call for D was not verified on the DNA. TRBV21-1 is an annotated pseudogene. CDR3 size: 17 residues. CDR3 in amino acids: CASSNNLDRETYNEQFF. For the CDR3, the DNA is TGTGCCAGCAGCAATAACCTCGACAGGGAGACCTACAATGAGCAGTTCTTC.

This chain joins TRBV19 and TRBJ2-5; D is perhaps TRBD1 (6 bases). CDR1 LNHDA and CDR2 SQIVND come from the germline V gene (reference sequence). The ends were cut back, 7 bases at V and 1 base at J, with 10 bases in the middle. This CDR3 has 13 residues. The CDR3 DNA reads TGTGCCAGTAAAAACAGGGCCCAAGAGACCCAGTACTTC. It specifies CASKNRAQETQYF.

CDR3 sequence: CATSVQTGPNEQFF. The CDR3 coding sequence is TGTGCCACCAGTGTTCAGACAGGTCCTAATGAGCAGTTCTTC. This chain connects TRBV24-1 to TRBJ2-1; possible D gene TRBD1, 6 bases. The germline V gene encodes CDR1 KGHDR and CDR2 SFDVKD. V was clipped by 5 bases and J by 7 bases, with 14 bases between them. The CDR3 loop spans 14 amino acids.